This is a list of T cell receptor beta chains from one sample in a study of blood T cell repertoires in COVID-19. Generated by immunoSEQ multiplex PCR, the TCRdb table keeps only in-frame clones and is missing some. The repertoire holds approximately 170,000 clones, with roughly four fifths as singletons. Sequencing input: peripheral blood. These receptors were obtained from a woman at least 80 years old with COVID-19, enrolled during active disease. Each CDR3 is given with its conserved first and last residue. D genes are given only for firm matches. A clone size is listed for some rows: how often the clone was seen (once, few, many), or a class if it is expanded.

once	TRBV3-1/TRBV3-2	.	TRBJ2-1	CASSQAGGPGNEQFF	TGTGCCAGCAGCCAAGCCGGGGGGCCTGGCAATGAGCAGTTCTTC
.	TRBV11-1	.	TRBJ2-1	CASSLEAALIRSEQFF	TGTGCCAGCAGCTTAGAGGCAGCGCTCATAAGGAGTGAGCAGTTCTTC
.	TRBV30	.	TRBJ1-2	CAWSVKGDYGYTF	TGTGCCTGGAGTGTAAAGGGGGACTATGGCTACACCTTC
.	TRBV5-1	TRBD2	TRBJ2-7	CASSLGAGNIYEQYF	TGCGCCAGCAGCTTGGGAGCGGGGAATATTTACGAGCAGTACTTC
.	TRBV2	.	TRBJ2-3	CARGGFGGRGDTQYF	TGTGCCCGCGGGGGCTTTGGGGGGAGGGGAGATACGCAGTATTTT
.	TRBV20-1	.	TRBJ2-1	CRASSGTGQFF	TGCCGAGCCAGTAGCGGTACTGGGCAGTTCTTC
.	TRBV10-2	.	TRBJ2-1	CASSELSGEGYEQFF	TGCGCCAGCAGTGAGCTGTCGGGAGAGGGGTATGAGCAGTTCTTC
.	TRBV7-2	.	TRBJ2-1	CASSLVWGPGEQFF	TGTGCCAGCAGCTTAGTGTGGGGGCCGGGTGAGCAGTTCTTC
few	TRBV28	.	TRBJ2-5	CASSRSLGETQYF	TGTGCCAGCAGTCGGAGCCTCGGGGAGACCCAGTACTTC
once	TRBV5-5	TRBD1	TRBJ1-1	CASSSGGPRGTEAFF	TGTGCCAGCAGCTCAGGGGGCCCCCGTGGCACTGAAGCTTTCTTT
few	TRBV4-1	.	TRBJ1-1	CASSQEAGSNTEAFF	TGCGCCAGCAGCCAAGAGGCGGGCTCCAACACTGAAGCTTTCTTT
few	TRBV10-3	.	TRBJ1-5	CAITGGMSQPQHF	TGTGCCATCACGGGGGGCATGAGTCAGCCCCAGCATTTT
once	TRBV6-1	.	TRBJ2-5	CASSNGVQETQYF	TGTGCCAGCAGCAACGGGGTCCAAGAGACCCAGTACTTC
.	TRBV27	TRBD2	TRBJ2-1	CASRAGGRDEQFF	TGTGCCAGCAGGGCGGGGGGGCGCGATGAGCAGTTCTTC
.	TRBV6-2/TRBV6-3	.	TRBJ2-7	CASSSGRASYEQYF	TGTGCCAGCAGTTCTGGCAGGGCCTCCTACGAGCAGTACTTC
.	TRBV5-1	TRBD1	TRBJ2-5	CASSSLPGTGYETQYF	TGCGCCAGCAGCTCACTACCCGGGACAGGGTACGAGACCCAGTACTTC
.	TRBV5-4	TRBD2	TRBJ2-3	CASSLDSLAGRTDTQYF	TGTGCCAGCAGCTTGGATTCGCTAGCGGGGCGCACAGATACGCAGTATTTT
once	TRBV7-9	.	TRBJ2-1	CASSLTGGARRTSYNEQFF	TGTGCCAGCAGCCTCACCGGGGGTGCTCGGCGTACCTCCTACAATGAGCAGTTCTTC
.	TRBV19	.	TRBJ1-6	CASRGQAINSPLHF	TGTGCCAGTAGGGGCCAGGCCATTAATTCACCCCTCCACTTT
.	TRBV27	TRBD1	TRBJ2-7	CASSPYRQGAEQYF	TGTGCCAGCAGCCCTTACCGACAGGGGGCCGAGCAGTACTTC
.	TRBV28	TRBD1	TRBJ1-4	CASSLLGTGNGKLFF	TGTGCCAGCAGTTTATTAGGGACAGGGAATGGAAAACTGTTTTTT
.	TRBV19	TRBD2	TRBJ2-7	CATSRGLAGGEQYF	TGTGCCACCTCAAGAGGACTAGCGGGAGGCGAGCAGTACTTC
.	TRBV18	.	TRBJ2-7	CASSPGPYYEQYF	TGTGCCAGCTCACCAGGTCCCTATTACGAGCAGTACTTC
once	TRBV5-6	.	TRBJ2-1	CASSLVAGSYNEQFF	TGTGCCAGCAGCTTGGTTGCAGGCTCCTACAATGAGCAGTTCTTC
.	TRBV2	.	TRBJ2-7	CASSMGGDISYEQYF	TGTGCCAGCAGCATGGGAGGGGACATTAGCTACGAGCAGTACTTC
few	TRBV19	TRBD2	TRBJ2-7	CASSTQRGYEQYF	TGTGCCAGTTCTACTCAGCGGGGCTACGAGCAGTACTTC
.	TRBV25-1	TRBD1	TRBJ2-5	CASSGQGAWETQYF	TGTGCCAGCAGTGGACAGGGGGCTTGGGAGACCCAGTACTTC
.	TRBV5-1	.	TRBJ2-7	CASSLEQGTYEQYF	TGCGCCAGCAGCTTGGAGCAGGGGACCTACGAGCAGTACTTC
few	TRBV12-3/TRBV12-4	.	TRBJ1-2	CASSLDRLGYTF	TGTGCCAGCAGTTTAGATAGATTGGGCTACACCTTC
.	TRBV12-3/TRBV12-4	.	TRBJ2-1	CASTLKHRGEEFF	TGTGCCAGCACCCTAAAACATAGGGGTGAGGAGTTCTTC
few	TRBV3-1/TRBV3-2	.	TRBJ2-2	CASSQVGGANTGELFF	TGTGCCAGCAGCCAAGTCGGAGGGGCGAACACCGGGGAGCTGTTTTTT
.	TRBV5-1	TRBD1	TRBJ1-6	CASSLDQGASPLHF	TGCGCCAGCAGCTTGGACCAGGGGGCTTCACCCCTCCACTTT
once	TRBV24-1	.	TRBJ2-2	CATSAAGSNTGELFF	TGTGCCACCAGTGCGGCAGGGTCGAACACCGGGGAGCTGTTTTTT
.	TRBV9	.	TRBJ2-7	CASSVVPGPYEQYF	TGTGCCAGCAGCGTAGTGCCAGGGCCCTACGAGCAGTACTTC
.	TRBV2	TRBD2	TRBJ2-3	CASRAVLAGGADTQYF	TGTGCCAGCAGGGCTGTTCTAGCGGGGGGGGCAGATACGCAGTATTTT
.	TRBV9	TRBD2	TRBJ2-5	CASSVMGLDQETQYF	TGTGCCAGCAGCGTAATGGGACTAGATCAAGAGACCCAGTACTTC
.	TRBV5-1	.	TRBJ1-2	CASSLQGEHYGYTF	TGCGCCAGCAGCTTACAGGGAGAACACTATGGCTACACCTTC
.	TRBV5-1	TRBD1	TRBJ2-5	CASSTWTGGETQYF	TGCGCCAGCAGCACGTGGACAGGGGGGGAGACCCAGTACTTC
.	TRBV19	TRBD1	TRBJ1-2	CASSVIDSSGQNYGYTF	TGTGCCAGTAGTGTAATCGACTCCTCGGGACAGAACTATGGCTACACCTTC
.	TRBV28	.	TRBJ2-2	CAAHTGPGELFF	TGTGCCGCCCATACTGGGCCCGGGGAGCTGTTTTTT
.	TRBV7-2	TRBD1	TRBJ1-4	CAIPQGAAEKLFF	TGTGCCATCCCTCAGGGGGCCGCTGAAAAACTGTTTTTT